These T cell receptor beta chains were read from a single sample in a study of control samples from healthy donors and cancer patients. Clones were sequenced by immunoSEQ multiplex PCR, and TCRdb holds only the in-frame ones, with some missing. The sample has around 89,000 clones; roughly four fifths are singletons. Sequencing used blood. The receptors derive from a woman in her sixties in good health. Each CDR3 is given with its conserved first and last residue. A D gene is named only where the DNA matches it firmly. Not all rows give a size; the values are once, few, many and, for expanded clones, a class.

D	V	size	J	DNA	CDR3
.	TRBV19	.	TRBJ1-2	TGTGCCAGTATGGTGGGCCGAGCAAACTATGGCTACACCTTC	CASMVGRANYGYTF
.	TRBV19	once	TRBJ2-3	TGTGCCAGTAGTATAGTGAGCTCGAGCACAGATACGCAGTATTTT	CASSIVSSSTDTQYF
.	TRBV5-4	.	TRBJ2-1	TGTGCCAGCAGCTCCCCCCCGGGCAATGAGCAGTTCTTC	CASSSPPGNEQFF
.	TRBV6-2/TRBV6-3	once	TRBJ1-5	TGTGCCAGCAGTTGGTCGAGCAATCAGCCCCAGCATTTT	CASSWSSNQPQHF
.	TRBV6-2/TRBV6-3	.	TRBJ1-2	TGTGCCAGCAGTTACTCCGCAGGGCCCGAATATGGCTACACCTTC	CASSYSAGPEYGYTF
.	TRBV6-2/TRBV6-3	.	TRBJ1-4	TGTGCCAGCAGCCCCGGACAGACAACAACTAATGAAAAACTGTTTTTT	CASSPGQTTTNEKLFF
.	TRBV13	.	TRBJ1-2	TGTGCCAGCAGCCGTGGGGGGTACGGCTATGGCTACACCTTC	CASSRGGYGYGYTF
TRBD1	TRBV7-7	.	TRBJ2-5	TGTGCTAGCAGCCGACAGGGCAGGGAGACCCAGTACTTC	CASSRQGRETQYF
.	TRBV18	.	TRBJ1-4	TGTGCCAGCTCAGGGGGTACTAATGAAAAACTGTTTTTT	CASSGGTNEKLFF
.	TRBV9	.	TRBJ2-7	TGTGCCAGCAGCTCAATATCTGCCCTGACTTCCTACGAGCAGTACTTC	CASSSISALTSYEQYF
TRBD1	TRBV5-6	.	TRBJ1-1	TGTGCCAGCAGCTTGGGCCCGGGGCAGGGGGTTGGTGAAGCTTTCTTT	CASSLGPGQGVGEAFF
TRBD2	TRBV5-8	.	TRBJ2-5	TGTGCCAGCAGCTCTGGGACTAGCGGGGGACAAGAGACCCAGTACTTC	CASSSGTSGGQETQYF
.	TRBV10-2	.	TRBJ1-5	TGCGCCAGCACCGGGCAGGGACATCAGCCCCAGCATTTT	CASTGQGHQPQHF
.	TRBV28	.	TRBJ2-1	TGTGCCAGCACAGACTTTCACAATGAGCAGTTCTTC	CASTDFHNEQFF